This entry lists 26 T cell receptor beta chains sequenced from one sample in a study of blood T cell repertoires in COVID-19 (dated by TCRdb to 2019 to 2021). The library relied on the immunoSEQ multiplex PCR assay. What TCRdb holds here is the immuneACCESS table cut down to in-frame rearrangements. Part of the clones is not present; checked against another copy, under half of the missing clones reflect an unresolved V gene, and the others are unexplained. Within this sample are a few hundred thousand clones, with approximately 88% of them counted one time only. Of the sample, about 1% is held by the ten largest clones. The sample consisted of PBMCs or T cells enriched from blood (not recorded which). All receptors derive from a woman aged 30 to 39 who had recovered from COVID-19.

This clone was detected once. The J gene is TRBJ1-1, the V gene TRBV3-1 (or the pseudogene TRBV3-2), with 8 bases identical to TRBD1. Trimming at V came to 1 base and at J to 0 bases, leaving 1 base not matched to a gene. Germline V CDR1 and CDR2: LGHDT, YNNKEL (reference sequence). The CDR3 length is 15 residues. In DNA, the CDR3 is TGTGCCAGCAGCCAAGGGACAGGGATGAACACTGAAGCTTTCTTT. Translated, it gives CASSQGTGMNTEAFF.

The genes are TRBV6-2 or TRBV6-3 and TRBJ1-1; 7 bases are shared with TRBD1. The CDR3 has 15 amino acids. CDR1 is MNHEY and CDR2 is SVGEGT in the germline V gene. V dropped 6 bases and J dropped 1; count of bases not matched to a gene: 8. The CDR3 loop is CASSPTGSWNTEAFF. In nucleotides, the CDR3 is TGTGCCAGCAGCCCGACAGGGAGTTGGAACACTGAAGCTTTCTTT.

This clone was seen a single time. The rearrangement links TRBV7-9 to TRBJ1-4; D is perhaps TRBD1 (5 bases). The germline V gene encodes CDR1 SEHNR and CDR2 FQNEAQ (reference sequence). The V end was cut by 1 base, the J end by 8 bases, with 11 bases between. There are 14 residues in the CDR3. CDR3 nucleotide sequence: TGTGCCAGCAGCTTAGTCGCCGGGGGAGAAAAACTGTTTTTT. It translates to CASSLVAGGEKLFF. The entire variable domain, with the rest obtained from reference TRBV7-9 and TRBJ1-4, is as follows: DTGVSQNPRHKITKRGQNVTFRCDPISEHNRLYWYRQTLGQGPEFLTYFQNEAQLEKSRLLSDRFSAERPKGSFSTLEIQRTEQGDSAMYLCASSLVAGGEKLFFGSGTQLSVL.

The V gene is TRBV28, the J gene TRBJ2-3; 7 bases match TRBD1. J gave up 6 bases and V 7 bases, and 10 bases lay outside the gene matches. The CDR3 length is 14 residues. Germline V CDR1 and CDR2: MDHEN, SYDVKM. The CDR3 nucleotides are TGTGCCAGCATCCCCGGACAGGCCCCGGATACGCAGTATTTT. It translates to CASIPGQAPDTQYF.

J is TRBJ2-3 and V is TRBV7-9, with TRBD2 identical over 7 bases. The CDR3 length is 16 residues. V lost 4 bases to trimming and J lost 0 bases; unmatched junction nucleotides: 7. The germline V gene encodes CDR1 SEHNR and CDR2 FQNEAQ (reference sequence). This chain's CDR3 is CASSSGEGASTDTQYF. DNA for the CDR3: TGTGCCAGCAGCTCCGGGGAGGGAGCTAGCACAGATACGCAGTATTTT.

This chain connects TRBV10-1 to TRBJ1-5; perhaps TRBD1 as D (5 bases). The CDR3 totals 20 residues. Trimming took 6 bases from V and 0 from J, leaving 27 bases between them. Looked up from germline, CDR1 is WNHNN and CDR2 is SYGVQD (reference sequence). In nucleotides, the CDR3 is TGCGCCAGCAGCGCTACCGAAAAATCCGATAAGGGGTGTAGCAATCAGCCCCAGCATTTT. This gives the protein CASSATEKSDKGCSNQPQHF.

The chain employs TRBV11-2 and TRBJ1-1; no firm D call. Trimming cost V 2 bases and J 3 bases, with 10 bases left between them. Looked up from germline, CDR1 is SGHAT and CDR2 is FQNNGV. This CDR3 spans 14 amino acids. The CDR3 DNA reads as TGTGCCAGCAGCTTACCAGCGGGTTACACTGAAGCTTTCTTT. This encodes CASSLPAGYTEAFF. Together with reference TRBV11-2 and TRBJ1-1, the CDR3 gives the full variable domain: EAGVAQSPRYKIIEKRQSVAFWCNPISGHATLYWYQQILGQGPKLLIQFQNNGVVDDSQLPKDRFSAERLKGVDSTLKIQPAKLEDSAVYLCASSLPAGYTEAFFGQGTRLTVV.

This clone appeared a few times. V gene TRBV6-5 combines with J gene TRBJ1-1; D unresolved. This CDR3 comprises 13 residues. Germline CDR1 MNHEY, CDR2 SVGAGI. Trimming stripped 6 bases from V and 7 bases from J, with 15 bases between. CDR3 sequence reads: CASSSPSIGEAFF. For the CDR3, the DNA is TGTGCCAGCAGCTCCCCTAGCATTGGTGAAGCTTTCTTT.

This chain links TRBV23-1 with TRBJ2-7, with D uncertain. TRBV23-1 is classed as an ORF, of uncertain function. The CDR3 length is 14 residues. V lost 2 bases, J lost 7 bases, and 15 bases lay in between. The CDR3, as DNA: TGCGCCAGCAGTCAAGACGGCCCCCCACAGGAGCAGTACTTC. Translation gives CASSQDGPPQEQYF.

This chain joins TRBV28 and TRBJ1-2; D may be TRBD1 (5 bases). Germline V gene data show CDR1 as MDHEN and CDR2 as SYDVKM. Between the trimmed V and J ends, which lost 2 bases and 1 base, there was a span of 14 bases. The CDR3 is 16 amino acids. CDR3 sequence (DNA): TGTGCCAGCAGTTTACTAATAGGGGCCCTTAACTATGGCTACACCTTC. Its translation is CASSLLIGALNYGYTF.

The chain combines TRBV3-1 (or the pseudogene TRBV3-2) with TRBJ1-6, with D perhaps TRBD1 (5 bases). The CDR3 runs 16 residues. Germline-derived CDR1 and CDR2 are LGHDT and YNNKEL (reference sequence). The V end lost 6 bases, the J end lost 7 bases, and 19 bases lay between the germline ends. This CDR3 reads CASSQPKRGGNSPLHF. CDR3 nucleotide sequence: TGTGCCAGCAGTCAACCGAAAAGGGGCGGCAATTCACCCCTCCACTTT.

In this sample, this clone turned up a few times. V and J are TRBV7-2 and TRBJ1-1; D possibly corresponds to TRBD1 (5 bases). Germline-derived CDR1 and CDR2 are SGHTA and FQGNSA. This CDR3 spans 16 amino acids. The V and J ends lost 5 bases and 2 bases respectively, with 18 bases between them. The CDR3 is CASSPSGGRGNTEAFF. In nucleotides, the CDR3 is TGTGCCAGCAGCCCTAGCGGGGGGAGGGGTAACACTGAAGCTTTCTTT.

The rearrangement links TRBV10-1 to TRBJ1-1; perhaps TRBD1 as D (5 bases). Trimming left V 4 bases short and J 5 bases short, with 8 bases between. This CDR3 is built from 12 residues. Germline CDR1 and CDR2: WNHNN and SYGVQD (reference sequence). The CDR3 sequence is CASSGGGTEAFF. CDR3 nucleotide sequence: TGCGCCAGCAGTGGGGGGGGTACTGAAGCTTTCTTT.

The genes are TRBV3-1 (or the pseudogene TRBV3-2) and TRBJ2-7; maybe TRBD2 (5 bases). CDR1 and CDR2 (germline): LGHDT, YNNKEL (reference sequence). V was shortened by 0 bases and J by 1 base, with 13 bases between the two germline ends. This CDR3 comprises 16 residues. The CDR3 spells CASSQEGRRHSYEQYF. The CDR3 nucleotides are TGTGCCAGCAGCCAAGAGGGTAGGAGGCATTCCTACGAGCAGTACTTC.

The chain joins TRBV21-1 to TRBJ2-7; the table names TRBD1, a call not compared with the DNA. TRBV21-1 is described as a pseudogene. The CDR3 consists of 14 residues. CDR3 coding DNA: TGTGCCAGCCTTAAGGACAGGGCGACCTACGAGCAGTACTTC. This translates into CASLKDRATYEQYF.

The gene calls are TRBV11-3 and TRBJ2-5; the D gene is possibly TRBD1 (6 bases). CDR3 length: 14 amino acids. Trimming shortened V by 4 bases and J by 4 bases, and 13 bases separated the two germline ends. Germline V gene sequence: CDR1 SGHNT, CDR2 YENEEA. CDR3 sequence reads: CASSSLSRGETQYF. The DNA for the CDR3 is TGTGCCAGCAGCTCCCTCTCCAGGGGAGAGACCCAGTACTTC.

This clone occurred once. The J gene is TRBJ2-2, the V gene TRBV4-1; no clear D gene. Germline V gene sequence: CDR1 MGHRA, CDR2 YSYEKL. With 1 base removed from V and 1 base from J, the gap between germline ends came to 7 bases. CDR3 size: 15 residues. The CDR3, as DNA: TGCGCCAGCAGCCAAGTTGGCGGGAACACCGGGGAGCTGTTTTTT. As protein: CASSQVGGNTGELFF.

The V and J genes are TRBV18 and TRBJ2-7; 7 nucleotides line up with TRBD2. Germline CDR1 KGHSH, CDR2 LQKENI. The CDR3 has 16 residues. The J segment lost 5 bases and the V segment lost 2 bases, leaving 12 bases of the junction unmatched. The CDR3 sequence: CASSPFGAGVPHEQYF. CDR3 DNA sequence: TGTGCCAGCTCACCATTCGGGGCGGGAGTCCCCCACGAGCAGTACTTC.

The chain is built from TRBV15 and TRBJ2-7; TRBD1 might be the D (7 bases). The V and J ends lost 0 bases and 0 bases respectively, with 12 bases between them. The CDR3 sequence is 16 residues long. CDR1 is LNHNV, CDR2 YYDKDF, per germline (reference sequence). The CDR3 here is CATSREGGTVSYEQYF. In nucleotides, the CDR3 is TGTGCCACCAGCAGAGAAGGGGGGACAGTCTCCTACGAGCAGTACTTC. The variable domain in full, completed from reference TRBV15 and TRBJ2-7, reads DAMVIQNPRYQVTQFGKPVTLSCSQTLNHNVMYWYQQKSSQAPKLLFHYYDKDFNNEADTPDNFQSRRPNTSFCFLDIRSPGLGDTAMYLCATSREGGTVSYEQYFGPGTRLTVT.

The CDR3 bases are TGTGCCAGCAGTCATCCCAGTCCCCCCTACGAGCAGTACTTC. Translation: CASSHPSPPYEQYF. The chain recombines TRBV2 with TRBJ2-7; the D is unclear. CDR1 is SNHLY, CDR2 FYNNEI, per germline. Between the trimmed V and J ends, which lost 5 bases and 2 bases, there was a span of 13 bases. This CDR3 is built from 14 residues.

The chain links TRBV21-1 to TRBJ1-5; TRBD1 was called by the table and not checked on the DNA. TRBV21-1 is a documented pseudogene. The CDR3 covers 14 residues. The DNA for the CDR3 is TGTGCCAGGTCCGGGACAGGAGAGAATCAGCCCCAGCATTTT. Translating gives CARSGTGENQPQHF.

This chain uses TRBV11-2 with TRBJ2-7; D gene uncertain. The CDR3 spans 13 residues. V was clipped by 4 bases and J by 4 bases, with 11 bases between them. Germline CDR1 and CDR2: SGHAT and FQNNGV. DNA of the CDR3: TGTGCCAGCAGCTCTGAACTTTTGTACGAGCAGTACTTC. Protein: CASSSELLYEQYF.

The CDR3: CASSGGQGANSPLHF. Here the CDR3 DNA reads TGTGCCAGCAGCGGAGGACAGGGGGCGAATTCACCCCTCCACTTT. The genes are TRBV9 and TRBJ1-6, with 11 bases fitting TRBD1. The V segment lost 3 bases and the J segment 7 bases; nucleotides outside the gene matches: 3. Per germline, CDR1 SGDLS and CDR2 YYNGEE. This CDR3 has 15 amino acids.

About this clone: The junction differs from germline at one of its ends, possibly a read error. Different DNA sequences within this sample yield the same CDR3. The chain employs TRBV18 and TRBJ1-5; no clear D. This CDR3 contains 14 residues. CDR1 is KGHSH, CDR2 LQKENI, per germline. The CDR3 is CASSPNRDNQPQHF. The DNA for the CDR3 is TGTGCCAGTTCACCAAACAGAGACAATCAGCCCCAGCATTTT.

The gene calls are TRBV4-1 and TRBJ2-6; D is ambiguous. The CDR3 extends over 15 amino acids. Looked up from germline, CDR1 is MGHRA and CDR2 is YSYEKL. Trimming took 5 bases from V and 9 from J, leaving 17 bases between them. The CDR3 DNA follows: TGCGCCAGCAGCTTTCGGGTCGGCCAGTACAACGTCCTGACTTTC. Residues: CASSFRVGQYNVLTF.

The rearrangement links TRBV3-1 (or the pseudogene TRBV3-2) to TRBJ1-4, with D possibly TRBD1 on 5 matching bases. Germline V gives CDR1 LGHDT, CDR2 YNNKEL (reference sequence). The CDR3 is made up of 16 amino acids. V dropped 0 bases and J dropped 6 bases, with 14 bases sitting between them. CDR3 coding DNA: TGTGCCAGCAGCCAAGATACAGGCGGGGGGGATGAAAAACTGTTTTTT. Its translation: CASSQDTGGGDEKLFF.